Presented here are 14 T cell receptor beta chains from one specimen sequenced in a study of metastatic and nonmetastatic thyroid tumors. MiXCR re-clonotyped the PCR reads for TCRdb. The repertoire holds around 19,000 clones, with more than 15% as singletons. Among the patients, none had received any treatment before thyroid surgery. Input material: tumor tissue. Receptors were obtained from a female donor with papillary thyroid cancer or a benign thyroid nodule (not recorded which). Some clones in this sample may be carry-over from other donors' samples.

In its sample, this clone is medium-sized (0.01 to 0.1%). The chain has TRBV6-5 and TRBJ2-7, with a possible D match to TRBD1 (5 bases). The V end was cut by 1 base, the J end by 2 bases, with 12 bases between. The CDR3 spans 15 residues. CDR1 and CDR2 (germline): MNHEY, SVGAGI. The CDR3 spells CASSYWQGKAYEQYF. CDR3 nucleotide sequence: TGTGCCAGCAGTTACTGGCAGGGCAAGGCCTACGAGCAGTACTTC.

The rearrangement uses TRBV5-5 and TRBJ1-5; D uncertain. Between the trimmed V and J ends, which lost 2 bases and 5 bases, there was a span of 5 bases. The CDR3 contains 12 residues. Per the germline V gene, CDR1 is SGHKS and CDR2 is YYEKEE (reference sequence). The CDR3 region has the DNA TGTGCCAGCAGCTTTCCCTATCAGCCCCAGCATTTT. It yields the protein CASSFPYQPQHF.

This clone was seen many times. The same CDR3 arises from other DNA sequences in this sample as well. The chain joins TRBV5-4 to TRBJ1-2; 9 bases are a match to TRBD1. CDR1 SGHNT and CDR2 YYREEE come from the germline V gene (reference sequence). The CDR3 has 14 residues. The ends lost 1 base at V and 8 bases at J; junction bases unmatched: 6. The CDR3 bases are TGTGCCAGCAGCTTGCCCGGGACAGGGTGGGGCTACACCTTC. Amino acids: CASSLPGTGWGYTF.

This clone was detected ten times or more. One end of the junction varies from germline; a read error may be responsible. Other DNA sequences from this sample encode an identical CDR3 as well. J is TRBJ2-3 and V is TRBV19; 13 nucleotides align to TRBD2. The length of the CDR3 is 15 residues. Germline V CDR1 and CDR2: LNHDA, SQIVND (reference sequence). CDR3 sequence: CATTRTSGSRDTQYF. The CDR3 DNA reads as TGTGCCACTACCCGGACTAGCGGGAGCAGAGATACGCAGTATTTT.

Turning to this clone: This may arise from a read error, as a much more abundant clone is one base away. This chain joins TRBV5-4 and TRBJ1-1; no clear D gene. From germline, CDR1 is SGHNT and CDR2 YYREEE (reference sequence). V gave up 6 bases and J gave up 12 bases, with 9 bases separating them. The CDR3 has 9 residues. CDR3 nucleotide sequence: TGTGCCAGCATCCCGAAATCTTTCTTT. This codes for CASIPKSFF. Full variable domain (remainder filled in from reference TRBV5-4 and TRBJ1-1): ETGVTQSPTHLIKTRGQQVTLRCSSQSGHNTVSWYQQALGQGPQFIFQYYREEENGRGNFPPRFSGLQFPNYSSELNVNALELDDSALYLCASIPKSFFGQGTRLTVV.

The rearrangement uses TRBV6-4 and TRBJ2-3; TRBD1 aligns across 11 bases. The V gene's germline CDR1 is MRHNA and CDR2 SNTAGT. V lost 5 bases to trimming and J lost 0 bases; unmatched junction nucleotides: 16. There are 20 residues in the CDR3. CDR3 DNA: TGTGCCAGCAGTCGTTTTTACCGGGACAGGGGGGGAGGTAGCACAGATACGCAGTATTTT. It codes for CASSRFYRDRGGGSTDTQYF.

This clone was counted ten times or more. The genes are TRBV27 and TRBJ2-7; no clear D. V was cut by 5 bases and J by 3 bases, with 17 bases left in between. Germline lookup yields CDR1 MNHEY and CDR2 SMNVEV (reference sequence). CDR3 size: 15 residues. The CDR3 protein is CASSPIGWSDYEQYF. The CDR3 DNA reads TGTGCCAGCAGTCCGATCGGGTGGAGCGACTACGAGCAGTACTTC.

This clone was observed many times. The V and J genes are TRBV5-1 and TRBJ1-1; TRBD1 matches at 10 bases. CDR3 length: 16 residues. The V gene end was trimmed by 4 bases and the J gene end by 0 bases; junction bases not matched to a gene: 6. The germline CDR1 and CDR2 sequences are SGHRS and YFSETQ. In nucleotides, the CDR3 is TGCGCCAGCAGCCCCGGGACAGGGGTTCTGAACACTGAAGCTTTCTTT. Its protein product is CASSPGTGVLNTEAFF. The full variable domain, completed using reference TRBV5-1 and TRBJ1-1, is KAGVTQTPRYLIKTRGQQVTLSCSPISGHRSVSWYQQTPGQGLQFLFEYFSETQRNKGNFPGRFSGRQFSNSRSEMNVSTLELGDSALYLCASSPGTGVLNTEAFFGQGTRLTVV.

In this sample, this clone turned up many times. The chain is built from TRBV7-9 and TRBJ2-7; 11 bases match TRBD1. Trimming cost V 5 bases and J 6 bases; bases outside gene matches: 12. Germline CDR1 and CDR2: SEHNR and FQNEAQ (reference sequence). The CDR3 is 16 amino acids. The CDR3 region has the DNA TGTGCCAGCAGCCCGAGGGCCGGACAGGGGGCGTCCGAGCAGTACTTC. This codes for CASSPRAGQGASEQYF.

Concerning this clone itself: Its ends do not fully match the called genes, so a read error is possible. CDR3 nucleotides: TGCAGTTTTATCCACACATATACGCAGTATTTT. Translation gives CSFIHTYTQYF. The V call is TRBV20-1, the J call TRBJ2-3; D is uncertain. The length of the CDR3 is 11 residues. Per germline, CDR1 DFQATT and CDR2 SNEGSKA (reference sequence).

This clone has a count of ten or more. The rearrangement links TRBV6-1 to TRBJ1-1; D unclear. The V and J ends lost 6 bases and 1 base respectively, with 12 bases between them. Germline-derived CDR1 and CDR2 are MNHNS and SASEGT. The CDR3 is made up of 14 amino acids. This chain's CDR3 is CASRSTSSNTEAFF. The CDR3 DNA reads TGTGCCAGCAGATCGACAAGCTCGAACACTGAAGCTTTCTTT.

Ten or more counts support this clone. The rearrangement uses TRBV28 and TRBJ2-3; either TRBD1 or TRBD2 may fit D (5 bases each). Germline CDR1 MDHEN, CDR2 SYDVKM. V was pared by 3 bases and J by 0 bases, with 19 bases between. This CDR3 has 18 amino acids. DNA of the CDR3: TGTGCCAGCAGTTTTGGGGGAGTTAATCTTGCTAGCACAGATACGCAGTATTTT. Translating it yields CASSFGGVNLASTDTQYF. Full variable domain (outside the CDR3, taken from reference TRBV28 and TRBJ2-3): DVKVTQSSRYLVKRTGEKVFLECVQDMDHENMFWYRQDPGLGLRLIYFSYDVKMKEKGDIPEGYSVSREKKERFSLILESASTNQTSMYLCASSFGGVNLASTDTQYFGPGTRLTVL.

This sequence joins TRBV7-6 and TRBJ1-5; the match to TRBD1 covers 8 bases. This CDR3 spans 16 amino acids. Looked up from germline, CDR1 is SGHVS and CDR2 is FNYEAQ. The V gene end was trimmed by 1 base and the J gene end by 6 bases; junction bases not matched to a gene: 8. The CDR3 is CASSLVDREVCQPQHF. The CDR3 DNA reads TGTGCCAGCAGCTTAGTGGACAGGGAAGTCTGTCAGCCCCAGCATTTT.

This clone ranks as large. This rearrangement joins TRBV6-1 to TRBJ1-1; D ambiguous. Trimming took 2 bases from V and 1 from J, leaving 8 bases between them. The V gene's germline CDR1 is MNHNS and CDR2 SASEGT. The CDR3 loop spans 14 amino acids. This CDR3 reads CASSEWAGNTEAFF. The CDR3 nucleotides read TGTGCCAGCAGTGAATGGGCAGGGAACACTGAAGCTTTCTTT.